One and the same sample provided the 31 T cell receptor beta chains below, sequenced in a study. MiXCR, run by TCRdb on the RT-PCR reads, gives a single entry per CDR3 protein. The sample contains more than 600,000 distinct CDR3 sequences, over 12% of which appear only once. Input material: memory CD4+ T cells from blood. These receptors came from a female donor in good health, serving as a healthy control.

This clonotype has more than one count but fewer than ten. The chain couples TRBV6-5 to TRBJ1-5; TRBD1 matches 7 bases. J gave up 6 bases and V 6 bases, and 14 bases lay outside the gene matches. Germline loops: CDR1 MNHEY, CDR2 SVGAGI. The CDR3 is 16 amino acids. CDR3 in amino acids: CASRERLGTASQPQHF. CDR3 coding DNA: TGTGCCAGCAGGGAACGGTTGGGGACAGCATCTCAGCCCCAGCATTTT.

In this sample, this clonotype turned up many times. The rearrangement joins TRBV4-2 to TRBJ1-2; D uncertain. There are 14 residues in the CDR3. With 2 bases removed from V and 4 bases from J, the gap between germline ends came to 11 bases. Germline V gene data show CDR1 as LGHNA and CDR2 as YNFKEQ. As DNA, the CDR3 is TGTGCCAGCAGCCAACCAACCGAGATCTATGGCTACACCTTC. Encoded protein: CASSQPTEIYGYTF.

The genes are TRBV28 and TRBJ1-2; unclear D gene. The V gene's germline CDR1 is MDHEN and CDR2 SYDVKM. V was shortened by 2 bases and J by 5 bases, with 6 bases between the two germline ends. The CDR3 runs to 12 residues. CDR3 in amino acids: CASSLGPYGYTF. CDR3 sequence (DNA): TGTGCCAGCAGTTTAGGCCCTTATGGCTACACCTTC.

The V call is TRBV6-1, the J call TRBJ1-2; TRBD1 aligns across 9 bases. V was clipped by 3 bases and J by 7 bases; unmatched bases: 6. This CDR3 region has 14 residues. In germline, CDR1 is MNHNS, CDR2 SASEGT. The DNA of the CDR3 is TGTGCCAGCAGTGAGTGGGACAGGGCAGTTGGCTACACCTTC. The encoded protein is CASSEWDRAVGYTF.

There are a few counts of this clonotype. The chain couples TRBV5-4 to TRBJ2-5; 11 bases are shared with TRBD2. J lost 4 bases, V lost 4 bases, and 12 bases had no gene match. CDR1 is SGHNT, CDR2 YYREEE, per germline (reference sequence). This CDR3 comprises 17 residues. This CDR3 reads CASSEKGTSGGPETQYF. The CDR3 DNA reads TGTGCCAGCAGCGAAAAAGGGACTAGCGGTGGGCCAGAGACCCAGTACTTC.

This clonotype has ten or more counts. The chain couples TRBV7-6 to TRBJ2-2; D is uncertain. This CDR3 region has 14 residues. V was clipped by 2 bases and J by 0 bases, with 4 bases between them. The germline CDR1 and CDR2 sequences are SGHVS and FNYEAQ. The CDR3 loop reads CASSLTSNTGELFF. CDR3 bases: TGTGCCAGCAGCTTAACTTCGAACACCGGGGAGCTGTTTTTT.

This clonotype occurred many times. The chain couples TRBV9 to TRBJ2-1, with 9 bases lining up with TRBD2. The CDR3 extends over 15 amino acids. Germline V gene lookup returns CDR1 SGDLS and CDR2 YYNGEE. V dropped 0 bases and J dropped 5; count of bases not matched to a gene: 3. CDR3 protein: CASSVGLAADNEQFF. CDR3 sequence (DNA): TGTGCCAGCAGCGTAGGACTAGCGGCTGACAATGAGCAGTTCTTC.

This clonotype was detected ten times or more. The chain uses TRBV10-3 and TRBJ1-2; a possible D gene is TRBD1 (5 bases). This CDR3 contains 12 residues. V was clipped by 11 bases and J by 5 bases, with 15 bases between them. Per the germline V gene, CDR1 is ENHRY and CDR2 is SYGVKD. The CDR3 DNA follows: TGTGCCGCCATGACGGGGCTGTATGGCTACACCTTC. Its translation is CAAMTGLYGYTF.

This clonotype appeared a few times. This chain uses TRBV20-1 with TRBJ1-2, with 7 bases fitting TRBD1. The germline V gene has CDR1 DFQATT and CDR2 SNEGSKA (reference sequence). This CDR3 comprises 14 residues. With V trimmed by 5 bases and J by 3 bases, 9 bases remained unmatched. The CDR3, as DNA: TGCAGTGCTCAACTGACAGGGAGGGACTATGGCTACACCTTC. It is translated as CSAQLTGRDYGYTF.

This clonotype was observed a few times. CDR3 bases: TGTGCCAGCAGCTTAAACAGGGATCGACCCTACGAGCAGTACTTC. Protein product: CASSLNRDRPYEQYF. The chain uses TRBV7-9 and TRBJ2-7; D is perhaps TRBD1 (6 bases). Trimming removed 2 bases at V and 2 bases at J, with 13 bases between. The CDR3 is 15 residues long. Germline assignment: CDR1 SEHNR and CDR2 FQNEAQ (reference sequence).

This clonotype was seen repeatedly, ten times or more. The chain combines TRBV7-2 with TRBJ2-3; a possible D gene is TRBD2 (5 bases). From germline, CDR1 is SGHTA and CDR2 FQGNSA. V was cut by 1 base and J by 0 bases, with 11 bases left in between. The CDR3 totals 16 residues. CDR3: CASSLGTYTSTDTQYF. In DNA, the CDR3 is TGTGCCAGCAGCTTAGGGACTTACACTAGCACAGATACGCAGTATTTT.

The chain is built from TRBV5-1 and TRBJ2-5, with TRBD2 matching 14 bases. Trimming cost V 4 bases and J 5 bases; bases outside gene matches: 7. The CDR3 totals 16 residues. Germline V gene data show CDR1 as SGHRS and CDR2 as YFSETQ. The CDR3 sequence is CASSTGLAGVGETQYF. The CDR3 DNA sequence: TGCGCCAGCAGCACGGGACTAGCGGGAGTAGGGGAGACCCAGTACTTC.

The J gene is TRBJ2-2, the V gene TRBV27, with TRBD2 identical over 7 bases. Germline V CDR1 and CDR2: MNHEY, SMNVEV (reference sequence). The CDR3 covers 17 residues. V shed 6 bases and J 1 base; nucleotides not matched to a gene: 11. The CDR3 protein is CASRSGPSGWNTGELFF. In nucleotides, the CDR3 is TGTGCCAGCAGATCAGGGCCTAGCGGTTGGAACACCGGGGAGCTGTTTTTT.

This chain joins TRBV24-1 and TRBJ1-5; TRBD1 matches 10 bases. The CDR3 has 16 amino acids. Trimming cost V 3 bases and J 6 bases; bases outside gene matches: 7. Germline lookup yields CDR1 KGHDR and CDR2 SFDVKD. For the CDR3, the DNA is TGTGCCACCAGTGATGGGAGGACAGGGGGAACTCAGCCCCAGCATTTT. Translated: CATSDGRTGGTQPQHF.

Only a few counts were recorded for this clonotype. The genes are TRBV6-6 and TRBJ1-1, with D possibly TRBD1 on 6 matching bases. Germline V gene sequence: CDR1 MNHNY, CDR2 SVGAGI (reference sequence). Trimming removed 8 bases from V and 7 bases from J, with 14 bases in between. This CDR3 has 12 amino acids. CDR3: CASDSGGGEAFF. The CDR3 DNA follows: TGTGCCAGCGACTCGGGGGGCGGTGAAGCTTTCTTT.

This clonotype was recorded many times. This CDR3 reads CASTSTGNTEAFF. The CDR3 coding sequence is TGTGCCAGCACGTCGACAGGGAACACTGAAGCTTTCTTT. The rearrangement joins TRBV6-2 or TRBV6-3 to TRBJ1-1; perhaps TRBD1 as D (6 bases). Trimming pared 7 bases from V and 1 base from J, leaving 10 bases between. The length of the CDR3 is 13 residues. Germline V gives CDR1 MNHEY, CDR2 SVGEGT.

This clonotype has more than one count but fewer than ten. The genes are TRBV28 and TRBJ2-1; D call uncertain. This CDR3 contains 13 residues. Per the germline V gene, CDR1 is MDHEN and CDR2 is SYDVKM. V lost 5 bases and J lost 8, with 13 bases in between. Written as DNA, the CDR3 is TGTGCCAGCAGTGTACCTCTTTTATATGAGCAGTTCTTC. Its protein is CASSVPLLYEQFF.

The gene calls are TRBV9 and TRBJ1-6; a weak D match, TRBD1 (6 bases). The CDR3 is made up of 15 amino acids. Germline V gene sequence: CDR1 SGDLS, CDR2 YYNGEE. Trimming took 3 bases from V and 0 from J, leaving 7 bases between them. The CDR3 is CASSADSSYNSPLHF. In nucleotides, the CDR3 is TGTGCCAGCAGCGCGGACAGCTCCTATAATTCACCCCTCCACTTT.

The chain joins TRBV3-1 to TRBJ2-1; D not certain. The germline V gene has CDR1 LGHDT and CDR2 YNNKEL (reference sequence). V lost 0 bases, J lost 2 bases, and 11 bases lay in between. CDR3 length: 16 amino acids. The CDR3 loop is CASSQDTALAYNEQFF. In DNA form, the CDR3 reads TGTGCCAGCAGCCAAGATACCGCGCTAGCCTACAATGAGCAGTTCTTC.

In this sample, this clonotype turned up many times. This chain connects TRBV6-5 to TRBJ1-2; TRBD1 agrees at 7 bases. With V trimmed by 11 bases and J by 2 bases, 8 bases remained unmatched. This CDR3 spans 13 amino acids. The germline V gene encodes CDR1 MNHEY and CDR2 SVGAGI. DNA for the CDR3: TGTGCCTGCCGTCGACAGGGAAACTATGGCTACACCTTC. Residues: CACRRQGNYGYTF.

This clonotype has at least ten counts. The chain carries TRBV4-3 and TRBJ2-1; 10 nucleotides align to TRBD2. Trimming removed 0 bases from V and 3 bases from J; junction bases left unmatched: 5. This CDR3 spans 17 amino acids. CDR1 and CDR2 from the germline V gene are LGHNA and YSLEER. The CDR3, as DNA: TGCGCCAGCAGCCAAGAAACACTAGCGGGACGCTACAATGAGCAGTTCTTC. Translation: CASSQETLAGRYNEQFF.

This clonotype appeared many times. One end of the junction fails to match germline, which may point to a read error. V and J are TRBV12-3 or TRBV12-4 and TRBJ2-3; 9 bases match TRBD2. The CDR3 has 13 residues. The CDR3 region is CASSLAGSDTQYF. The CDR3 DNA sequence: TGTGCCAGCAGTCTAGCGGGGTCAGATACGCAGTATTTT.

The V call is TRBV10-3, the J call TRBJ2-7; maybe TRBD2 (5 bases). Between the trimmed V and J ends, which lost 4 bases and 6 bases, there was a span of 13 bases. Germline-derived CDR1 and CDR2 are ENHRY and SYGVKD. The CDR3 consists of 13 residues. The CDR3 DNA sequence: TGTGCCATCAGTGTCCTCGACCGGGGCGAGCAGTACTTC. Its translation: CAISVLDRGEQYF.

This clonotype turned up a few times. This chain uses TRBV6-6 with TRBJ2-3; D call uncertain. V lost 0 bases to trimming and J lost 1 base, with 11 bases between them. The germline V gene has CDR1 MNHNY and CDR2 SVGAGI (reference sequence). The CDR3 contains 16 residues. The CDR3 protein is CASSYSGQKGTDTQYF. In DNA, the CDR3 is TGTGCCAGCAGTTACTCTGGCCAAAAAGGCACAGATACGCAGTATTTT.

This clonotype was seen a handful of times. V gene TRBV6-2 or TRBV6-3 combines with J gene TRBJ2-4; TRBD2 might be the D (6 bases). CDR3 length: 17 amino acids. With 6 bases removed from V and 8 bases from J, the gap between germline ends came to 26 bases. From germline, CDR1 is MNHEY and CDR2 SVGEGT. CDR3 residues: CASSPAGGKRGRDIQYF. The CDR3 region has the DNA TGTGCCAGCAGCCCTGCGGGCGGGAAAAGGGGTAGAGACATTCAGTACTTC.

V is TRBV15 and J is TRBJ1-5; tentative D call: TRBD1 (6 bases). Deletions cut 1 base from V and 8 bases from J, with 15 bases between. This CDR3 has 15 residues. The germline V gene has CDR1 LNHNV and CDR2 YYDKDF (reference sequence). The CDR3 DNA follows: TGTGCCACCAGCAGAGTACAGGGTCTAGGCGAGCCCCAGCATTTT. This encodes CATSRVQGLGEPQHF. Based on the CDR3 plus reference TRBV15 and TRBJ1-5, the full variable domain is DAMVIQNPRYQVTQFGKPVTLSCSQTLNHNVMYWYQQKSSQAPKLLFHYYDKDFNNEADTPDNFQSRRPNTSFCFLDIRSPGLGDTAMYLCATSRVQGLGEPQHFGDGTRLSIL.

This clonotype was observed a handful of times. A read error is possible here, since a much larger clone lies one base away. The CDR3 region has the DNA TGTGCCAGCAGGGGCTCCTACGAGCAGTACTTC. As protein: CASRGSYEQYF. The chain uses TRBV11-1 and TRBJ2-7; D not resolved. CDR1 and CDR2 (germline): SGHAT, FQDESV (reference sequence). The CDR3 totals 11 residues. Trimming took off 6 bases at V and 0 bases at J, with 3 bases between the two ends.

The V call is TRBV19, the J call TRBJ1-2, with a tentative D call TRBD1 (5 bases). There are 17 residues in the CDR3. CDR1 is LNHDA, CDR2 SQIVND, per germline (reference sequence). V dropped 7 bases and J dropped 7 bases, with 28 bases sitting between them. In DNA form, the CDR3 reads TGTGCCAGTACCCATTCTATTGGTCGGGGGACCACGTTTGGCTACACCTTC. Encoded protein: CASTHSIGRGTTFGYTF.

The sample holds a few counts of this clonotype. This rearrangement joins TRBV5-1 to TRBJ2-7; no firm D call. Trimming removed 1 base from V and 3 bases from J, with 8 bases in between. The CDR3 contains 13 residues. Germline-derived CDR1 and CDR2 are SGHRS and YFSETQ. CDR3: CASSLSLNYEQYF. The CDR3 nucleotides read TGCGCCAGCAGCTTGTCACTGAACTACGAGCAGTACTTC.

This clonotype was recorded many times. This chain links TRBV29-1 with TRBJ2-1; no firm D call. Trimming removed 2 bases at V and 7 bases at J, with 6 bases between. CDR3 length: 11 amino acids. The V gene's germline CDR1 is SQVTM and CDR2 ANQGSEA. In nucleotides, the CDR3 is TGCAGCGTTGAACTGAGGAATGAGCAGTTCTTC. This encodes CSVELRNEQFF.

This clonotype has a handful of counts. The chain employs TRBV5-6 and TRBJ1-4; 9 bases fit TRBD1. CDR1 is SGHDT and CDR2 is YYEEEE in the germline V gene. The CDR3 is 15 residues long. J gave up 7 bases and V 4 bases, and 8 bases lay outside the gene matches. Here the CDR3 DNA reads TGTGCCAGCAGCAGTATTACAGGGGGCGGTGAAAAACTGTTTTTT. Translation: CASSSITGGGEKLFF.